This TCR beta chain emerged from a study of shared clonotypes between healthy human individuals. The study, taken as a whole, reports: Sequencing of the sorted subsets was shown by rarefaction to be incomplete despite large depth.

Here immunoSEQ multiplex PCR was the method, and the copy in TCRdb shows in-frame clones only, minus some. The sample lists approximately 500,000 clones; 96% were seen once. On this clone: The antigen is undetermined.

This CDR3 has 15 residues. Per the germline V gene, CDR1 is SGHRS and CDR2 is YFSETQ. J lost 3 bases, V lost 4 bases, and 9 bases had no gene match. V is TRBV5-1 and J is TRBJ2-5; TRBD1 agrees at 7 bases. The sequence derives from a woman aged 25 to 45 in good health. The sample consisted of naive CD4+ T cells sorted from blood. The subset here: CD45RA+ positively selected. CDR3 amino acids: CASSRARGQKETQYF. The DNA for the CDR3 is TGCGCCAGCAGCAGGGCGAGGGGACAGAAAGAGACCCAGTACTTC.